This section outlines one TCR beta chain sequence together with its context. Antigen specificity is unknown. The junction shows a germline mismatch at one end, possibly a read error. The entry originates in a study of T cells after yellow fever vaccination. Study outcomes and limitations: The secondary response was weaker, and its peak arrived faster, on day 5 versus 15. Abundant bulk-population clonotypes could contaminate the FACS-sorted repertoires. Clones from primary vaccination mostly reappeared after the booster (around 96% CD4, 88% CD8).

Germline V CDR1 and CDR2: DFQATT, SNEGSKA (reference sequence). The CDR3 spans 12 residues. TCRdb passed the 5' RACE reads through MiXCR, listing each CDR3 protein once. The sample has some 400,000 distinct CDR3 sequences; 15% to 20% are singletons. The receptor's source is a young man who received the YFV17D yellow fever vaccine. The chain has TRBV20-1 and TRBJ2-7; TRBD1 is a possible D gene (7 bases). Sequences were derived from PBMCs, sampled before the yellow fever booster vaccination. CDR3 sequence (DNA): TGCAGTGCAAGAGCAGGGGGGCTGAAGCAGTACTTC. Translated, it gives CSARAGGLKQYF.